Reported below is one TCR beta chain. Original data processing: Reference gene primer amplification gave estimated nucleated cell counts. Assay: immunoSEQ multiplex PCR; the TCRdb copy retains only in-frame clones and omits some. V, J and clone size are those of that table, while D and trimming were read from the DNA. The top ten clones hold 5% to 6% of a sample with roughly 69,000 clones, nearly 90% of them seen once. This entry comes from a study of blood T cell repertoires in COVID-19. Study context: Both acute and convalescent COVID-19 samples were obtained from the United States, Italy and Spain. PBMCs, B-cell-depleted T cells, or T cells provided the cDNA or gDNA that made up the material.

The V gene lost 5 bases and the J gene lost 3 bases, with 14 bases spanning the gap. The CDR3 has 14 residues. Germline values: CDR1 SGHTA, CDR2 FQGNSA. This receptor was taken from a man in his fifties or sixties with acute or convalescent COVID-19. J is TRBJ2-7 and V is TRBV7-2, with D unclear. Sequenced sample: peripheral blood. CDR3 DNA sequence: TGTGCCAGCAGCAGCGCCTTCGAGTACTACGAGCAGTACTTC. Amino acid sequence: CASSSAFEYYEQYF.